A selection of T cell receptor beta chains follows, all from one sample in a study of beta chain features in type 1 diabetes. TCRdb's table, derived via immunoSEQ multiplex PCR, lists solely in-frame clones and lacks some. The repertoire includes fewer than 350,000 clones, over 14% of them detected once, and less than 0.02% sits in the top ten. Sequencing was performed on naive CD4+ T cells from blood. The receptors were gathered from a man between 18 and 29 years old with type 1 diabetes. Both conserved end residues are part of each CDR3. The D gene is left open where the match is weak. For some rows the clone size is stated as once, few or many, or as a class when expanded; others skip it.

d_gene	v_gene	j_gene	abundance	CDR3nt	CDR3aa
TRBD1	TRBV7-9	TRBJ2-4	few	TGTGCCAGCAGCACCGACAGGGGAGCCAAAAACATTCAGTACTTC	CASSTDRGAKNIQYF
-	TRBV18	TRBJ2-3	-	TGTGCCAGCTCACAGACTATGCCTTTGTCCGATACGCAGTATTTT	CASSQTMPLSDTQYF
-	TRBV25-1	TRBJ2-7	few	TGTGCCAGCAGTGAATACGGGATCGGGGGGCATTCGTACTTC	CASSEYGIGGHSYF
-	TRBV30	TRBJ1-2	-	TGTGCCTGGACTCAAAACACAGTTCTATCTGACTATGGCTACACCTTC	CAWTQNTVLSDYGYTF
-	TRBV7-2	TRBJ2-5	-	TGTGCCAGCAGCTCGTACAGGACGGGAGCCTCATCTATCGAGACCCAGTACTTC	CASSSYRTGASSIETQYF
TRBD1	TRBV7-9	TRBJ2-7	few	TGTGCCAGCAGCTTAAAAAGCTCCGGACAGGGGGCCGAGCAGTACTTC	CASSLKSSGQGAEQYF
TRBD1	TRBV5-1	TRBJ2-7	few	TGCGCCAGCAGCCGGGGGACAGGGGAAAACTACGAGCAGTACTTC	CASSRGTGENYEQYF
-	TRBV29-1	TRBJ2-6	-	TGCAGCGCCATAGACATTGCCGGGGCCAACGTCCTGACTTTC	CSAIDIAGANVLTF
TRBD2	TRBV7-2	TRBJ2-3	-	TGTGCCAGCAGCCCTCGGACTAGCGGGCCGAGCGATACGCAGTATTTT	CASSPRTSGPSDTQYF
TRBD2	TRBV28	TRBJ2-7	few	TGTGCCAGCAGAACCGGACTAGCGTCAGCCTACGAGCAGTACTTC	CASRTGLASAYEQYF
-	TRBV25-1	TRBJ1-1	-	TGTGCCAGCAGAAATGAAGAAGCCACTGAAGCTTTCTTT	CASRNEEATEAFF
-	TRBV5-5	TRBJ1-1	-	TGTGCCAGCAGTCCCAGCACTGAAGCTTTCTTT	CASSPSTEAFF
TRBD1	TRBV6-5	TRBJ2-7	-	TGTGCCAGCAGTTCCGTGGGACAGGGGAGATACGAGCAGTACTTC	CASSSVGQGRYEQYF